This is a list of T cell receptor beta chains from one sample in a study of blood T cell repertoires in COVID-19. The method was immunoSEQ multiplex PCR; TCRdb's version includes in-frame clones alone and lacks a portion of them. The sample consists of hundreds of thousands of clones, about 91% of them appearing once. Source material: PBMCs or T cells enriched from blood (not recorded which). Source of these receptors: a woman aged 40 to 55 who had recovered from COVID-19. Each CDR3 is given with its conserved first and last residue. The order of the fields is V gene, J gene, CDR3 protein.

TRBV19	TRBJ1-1	CASSTYNTEAFF
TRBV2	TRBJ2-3	CASSEVGLAASTDTQYF
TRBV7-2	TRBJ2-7	CASSLVGQGPSYEQYF
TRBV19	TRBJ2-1	CASSSSARSYNEQFF
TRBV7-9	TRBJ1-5	CAIGSDLSKEPQHF
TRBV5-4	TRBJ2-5	CASSLRLAGLQETQYF
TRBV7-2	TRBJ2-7	CASSPSYGTGDSYEQYF
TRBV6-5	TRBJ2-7	CASGQGVRLYEQYF
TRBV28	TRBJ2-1	CASRPGLLTRSYNEQFF
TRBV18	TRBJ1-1	CASSLRTGDNTEAFF
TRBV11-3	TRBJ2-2	CASSRTGGTGELFF
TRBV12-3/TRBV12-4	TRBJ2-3	CASSSGGGQYF
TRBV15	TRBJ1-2	CATSRDTVNRYTF
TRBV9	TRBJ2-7	CASSVEEGGGRSPHEQYF
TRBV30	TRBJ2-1	CAWSLRSGAYNEQFF
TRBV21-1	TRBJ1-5	CASSKVYPRDRDQPQHF
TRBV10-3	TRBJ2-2	CATQVGAPPNTGELFF
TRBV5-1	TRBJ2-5	CASSFSGGRETQYF
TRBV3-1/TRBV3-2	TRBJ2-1	CASSQGLAGGPYEQFF